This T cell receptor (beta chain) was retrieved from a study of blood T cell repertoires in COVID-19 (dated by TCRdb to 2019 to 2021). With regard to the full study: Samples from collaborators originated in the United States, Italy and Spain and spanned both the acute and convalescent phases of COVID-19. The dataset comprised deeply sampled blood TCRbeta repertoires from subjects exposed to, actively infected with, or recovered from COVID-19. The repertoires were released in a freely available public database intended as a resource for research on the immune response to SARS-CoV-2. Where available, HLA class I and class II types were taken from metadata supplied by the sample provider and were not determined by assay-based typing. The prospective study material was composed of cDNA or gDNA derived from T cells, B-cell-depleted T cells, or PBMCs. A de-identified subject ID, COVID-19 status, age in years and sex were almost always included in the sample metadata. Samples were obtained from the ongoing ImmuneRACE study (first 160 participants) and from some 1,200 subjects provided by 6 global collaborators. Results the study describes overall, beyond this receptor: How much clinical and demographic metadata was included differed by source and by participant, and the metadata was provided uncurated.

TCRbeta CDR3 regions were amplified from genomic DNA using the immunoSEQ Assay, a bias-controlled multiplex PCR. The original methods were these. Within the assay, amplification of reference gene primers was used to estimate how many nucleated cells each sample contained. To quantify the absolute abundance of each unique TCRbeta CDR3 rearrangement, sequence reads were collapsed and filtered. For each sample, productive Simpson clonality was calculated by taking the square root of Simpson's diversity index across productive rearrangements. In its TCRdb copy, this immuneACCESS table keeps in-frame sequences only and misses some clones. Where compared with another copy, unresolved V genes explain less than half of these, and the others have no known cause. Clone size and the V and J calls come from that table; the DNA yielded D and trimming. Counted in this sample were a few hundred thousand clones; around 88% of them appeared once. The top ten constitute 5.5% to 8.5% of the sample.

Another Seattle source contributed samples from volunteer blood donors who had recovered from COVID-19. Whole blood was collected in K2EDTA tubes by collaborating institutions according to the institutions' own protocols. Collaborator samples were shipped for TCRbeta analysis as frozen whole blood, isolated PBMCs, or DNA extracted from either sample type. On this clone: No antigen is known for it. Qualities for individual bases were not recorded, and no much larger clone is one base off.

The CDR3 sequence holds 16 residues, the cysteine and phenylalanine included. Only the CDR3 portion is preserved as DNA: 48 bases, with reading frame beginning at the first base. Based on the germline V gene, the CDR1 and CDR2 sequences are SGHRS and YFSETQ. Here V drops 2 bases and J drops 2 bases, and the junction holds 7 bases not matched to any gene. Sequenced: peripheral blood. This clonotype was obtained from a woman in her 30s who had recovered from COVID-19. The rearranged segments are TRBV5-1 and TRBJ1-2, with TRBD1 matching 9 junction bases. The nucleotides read TGCGCCAGCAGCTTCACAGGGGGCTGGGGAAACTATGGCTACACCTTC. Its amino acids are CASSFTGGWGNYGYTF.